This T cell receptor (beta chain) came from a study of T cell responses to AZD1222 COVID-19 vaccine (dated by TCRdb to the early 2020s). For the study in its entirety: AZD1222 recipients given second doses at about 4 weeks or at about 12 weeks were pooled, since spike-specific TCR depth and breadth were not found to differ between the two schedules. A total of 240 or so trial participants underwent TCR sequencing, of whom about 210 had received two doses of AZD1222 and some 26 had received two doses of the MenACWY control vaccine. Trial participants were enrolled by age into 18-55, 56-69 and 70-plus year subgroups, with about 150, 27 and 61 TCR-sequenced participants respectively. The study at large found these results: After two AZD1222 doses, both the breadth and the depth of spike-specific TCRs were significantly higher than at day 0 and than in MenACWY recipients. In the small 56-69-year group, the increase in depth fell short of significance, most likely because of low power. No day 14 peak-response samples were available, so repertoires were characterized only after the peak T cell response. Reportedly, close to half of the unique spike-specific TCRs recognized epitopes lying outside the regions that are mutated in the B.1.351 and B.1.1.7 variants. Conclusions about previously exposed vaccinees are limited because only six or seven AZD1222 recipients were SARS-CoV-2 seropositive at baseline. Most participants were white British and females outnumbered males, and the authors suggested that clonal diversity may have been underestimated. The vaccine-associated CD4 TCRs covered the entire spike protein, and the dominant responses fell in regions 160-218 and 743-854.

Explained via the paper, the time point label denotes: baseline before first vaccination. The vaccinee samples were drawn from two UK trials, COV001 and COV002, one of which was a single-blind randomized controlled phase 2/3 trial testing AZD1222 (ChAdOx1 nCoV-19) in healthy adults. For TCRbeta chain sequencing, PBMC samples from trial participants were taken at day 0 and at day 28 after the second dose. In the case of this clone: Its antigen is currently not known. There are no base qualities to consult, and no much larger clone falls within one base. The sample holds other DNA sequences that translate to the same CDR3.

Taken from the germline V gene, the CDR1 and CDR2 loops are MGHRA and YSYEKL. V is cut by 0 bases and J by 1 base, and the space between the germline ends is 4 bases. The CDR3 sequence holds 13 residues, the cysteine and phenylalanine included. Kept here is only the CDR3 DNA, which spans 39 bases and is read in frame from base 1. The CDR3 regions of human TCRbeta chains were analyzed by immunosequencing. Per the source publication's procedure: TCRs in the repertoires were compared against a reference library of SARS-CoV-2-specific TCRs that had been generated with the MIRA antigen-specificity platform. Breadth was defined as the fraction of unique TCRs that were SARS-CoV-2-associated, and depth was defined as the fraction of total T cells that were SARS-CoV-2-associated. Using the MIRA data, every spike-specific TCR was mapped to the spike region that the TCR reacted to and assigned to either a CD4 or a CD8 class. Log10-transformed breadth and depth values were compared by one-way ANOVA with Sidak's multiple comparisons tests. TCRdb retrieved this table from immuneACCESS and kept in-frame rearrangements only. Not all clones are present; in checked studies, unresolved V genes account for under half, and no reason is known for the remainder. V and J calls and clone size are those listed in that table; D and trimming were worked out from the DNA. This sample gives around 160,000 clones in total; roughly 91% of them show up just once. The biggest ten clones account for 1.4% of the sample.

This receptor was taken from an adult in good health. The specimen was peripheral blood, collected on day 0 of AZD1222 vaccination. The V and J segments used are TRBV4-1 and TRBJ2-7; the D segment cannot be called with confidence. The DNA reads as follows: TGCGCCAGCAGCCAAGATAGGTCCTACGAGCAGTACTTC. This translates into CASSQDRSYEQYF.